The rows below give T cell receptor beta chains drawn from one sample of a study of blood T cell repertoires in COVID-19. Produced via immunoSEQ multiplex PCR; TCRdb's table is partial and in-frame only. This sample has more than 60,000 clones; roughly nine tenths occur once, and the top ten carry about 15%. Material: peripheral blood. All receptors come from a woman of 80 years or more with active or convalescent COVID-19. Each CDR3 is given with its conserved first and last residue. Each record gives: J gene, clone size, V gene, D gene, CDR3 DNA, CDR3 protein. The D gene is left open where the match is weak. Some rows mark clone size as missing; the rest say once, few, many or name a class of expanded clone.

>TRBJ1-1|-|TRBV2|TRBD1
TGTGCCAGCAGTCCCGGGACAGGGTACGCTGAAGCTTTCTTT
CASSPGTGYAEAFF
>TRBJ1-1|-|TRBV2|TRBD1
TGTGCCAGCAGTTTACGGACAGGGCCCAACACTGAAGCTTTCTTT
CASSLRTGPNTEAFF
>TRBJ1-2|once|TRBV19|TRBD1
TGTGCCAGTAGCCAGTCGGGGACAGGGGGCCACTATGGCTACACCTTC
CASSQSGTGGHYGYTF
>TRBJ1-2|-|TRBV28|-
TGTGCCAGCAGTTTAACGACCGGGTCGGGGGGCTACACCTTC
CASSLTTGSGGYTF
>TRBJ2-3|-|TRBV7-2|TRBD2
TGTGCCAGCAGCCCGGGGACTAGCGGGGGGGCTACGCAGTATTTT
CASSPGTSGGATQYF
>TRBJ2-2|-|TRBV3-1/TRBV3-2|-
TGTGCCAGCAGCCTCCAACACGGGGAGCTGTTTTTT
CASSLQHGELFF
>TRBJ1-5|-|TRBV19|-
TGTGCCAGTAGTATCACGGCAGGGCATCAGCCCCAGCATTTT
CASSITAGHQPQHF
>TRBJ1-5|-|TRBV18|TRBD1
TGTGCCAGCTCGAGTGGGACAGACAAACTACTATATAGCAATCAGCCCCAGCATTTT
CASSSGTDKLLYSNQPQHF
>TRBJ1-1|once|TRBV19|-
TGTGCCAGTAGTAAGGGGCAGGGGATGAACACTGAAGCTTTCTTT
CASSKGQGMNTEAFF
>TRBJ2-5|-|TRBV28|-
TGTGCCAGCAGTTTAGGGCACTGGCCTCTTTCGTACCAAGAGACCCAGTACTTC
CASSLGHWPLSYQETQYF
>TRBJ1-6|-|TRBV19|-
TGTGCCAGTAGTATCTACCCCCCACCGTCGGAGCCCCTCCACTTT
CASSIYPPPSEPLHF
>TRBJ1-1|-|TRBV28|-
TGTGCCAGCACCTGGGGGGGGCTGGCTGAAGCTTTCTTT
CASTWGGLAEAFF
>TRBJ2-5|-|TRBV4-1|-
TGCGCCAGCAGCCAAGTAAGGAGCCAGTCTGAGACCCAGTACTTC
CASSQVRSQSETQYF
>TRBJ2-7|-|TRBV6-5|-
TGTGCCAGCAGAAAGGAGCCAAGCAACGAGCAGTACTTC
CASRKEPSNEQYF
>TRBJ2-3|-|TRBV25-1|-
TGTGCCAGCAGTGAACCAGGGGAAAGCACAGATACGCAGTATTTT
CASSEPGESTDTQYF
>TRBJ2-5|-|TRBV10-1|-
TGCGCCAGCAGTGAGTTTAAGCCAGGGGAAGAGACCCAGTACTTC
CASSEFKPGEETQYF